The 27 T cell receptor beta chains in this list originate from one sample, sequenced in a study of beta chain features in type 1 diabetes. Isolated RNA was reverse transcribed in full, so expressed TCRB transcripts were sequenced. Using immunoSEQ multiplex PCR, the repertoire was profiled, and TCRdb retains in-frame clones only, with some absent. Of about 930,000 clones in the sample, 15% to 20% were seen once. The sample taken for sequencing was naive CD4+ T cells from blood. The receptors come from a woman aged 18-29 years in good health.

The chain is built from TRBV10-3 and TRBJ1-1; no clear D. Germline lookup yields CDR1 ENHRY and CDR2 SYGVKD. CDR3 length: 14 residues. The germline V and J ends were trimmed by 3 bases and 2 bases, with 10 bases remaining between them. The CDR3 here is CAISDQTRNTEAFF. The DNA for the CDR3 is TGTGCCATCAGTGACCAGACCCGAAACACTGAAGCTTTCTTT.

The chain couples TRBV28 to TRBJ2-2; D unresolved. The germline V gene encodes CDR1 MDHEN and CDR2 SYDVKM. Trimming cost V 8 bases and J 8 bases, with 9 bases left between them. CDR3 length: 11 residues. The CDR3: CASSMGGELFF. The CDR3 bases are TGTGCCAGCTCAATGGGGGGGGAGCTGTTTTTT.

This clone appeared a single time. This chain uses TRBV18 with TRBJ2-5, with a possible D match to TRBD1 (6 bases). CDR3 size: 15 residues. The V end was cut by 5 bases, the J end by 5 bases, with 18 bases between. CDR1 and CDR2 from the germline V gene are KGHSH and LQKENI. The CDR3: CASSTTQGLFETQYF. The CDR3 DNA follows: TGTGCCAGCTCAACCACACAGGGCCTCTTTGAGACCCAGTACTTC.

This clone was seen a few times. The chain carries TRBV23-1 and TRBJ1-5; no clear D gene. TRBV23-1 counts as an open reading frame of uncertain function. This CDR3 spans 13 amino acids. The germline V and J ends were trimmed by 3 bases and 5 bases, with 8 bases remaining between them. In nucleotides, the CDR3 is TGCGCCAGCAGTCACGTTCCGCATCAGCCCCAGCATTTT. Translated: CASSHVPHQPQHF.

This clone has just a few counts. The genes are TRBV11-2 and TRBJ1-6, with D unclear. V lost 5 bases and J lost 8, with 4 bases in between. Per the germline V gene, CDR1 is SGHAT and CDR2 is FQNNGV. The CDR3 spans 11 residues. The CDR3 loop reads CASSLDSPLHF. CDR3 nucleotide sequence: TGTGCCAGCAGCCTGGATTCACCCCTCCACTTT. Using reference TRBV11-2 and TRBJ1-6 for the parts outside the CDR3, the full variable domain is EAGVAQSPRYKIIEKRQSVAFWCNPISGHATLYWYQQILGQGPKLLIQFQNNGVVDDSQLPKDRFSAERLKGVDSTLKIQPAKLEDSAVYLCASSLDSPLHFGNGTRLTVT.

The CDR3 sequence: CATQRDSRDTEAFF. The DNA of the CDR3 is TGTGCCACGCAAAGGGACAGTCGAGATACTGAAGCTTTCTTT. The chain employs TRBV18 and TRBJ1-1; 7 bases align to TRBD1. There are 14 residues in the CDR3. V gave up 10 bases and J gave up 5 bases; unmatched junction bases: 13. Per germline, CDR1 KGHSH and CDR2 LQKENI. Combining the CDR3 with reference TRBV18 and TRBJ1-1 gives the whole variable domain NAGVMQNPRHLVRRRGQEARLRCSPMKGHSHVYWYRQLPEEGLKFMVYLQKENIIDESGMPKERFSAEFPKEGPSILRIQQVVRGDSAAYFCATQRDSRDTEAFFGQGTRLTVV.

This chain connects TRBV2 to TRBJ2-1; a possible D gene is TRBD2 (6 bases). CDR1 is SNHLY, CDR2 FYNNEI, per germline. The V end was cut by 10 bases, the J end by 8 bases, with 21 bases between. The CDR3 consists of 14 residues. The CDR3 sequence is CATRGLSWGDEQFF. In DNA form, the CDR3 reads TGTGCCACCCGCGGGCTCTCCTGGGGGGATGAGCAGTTCTTC.

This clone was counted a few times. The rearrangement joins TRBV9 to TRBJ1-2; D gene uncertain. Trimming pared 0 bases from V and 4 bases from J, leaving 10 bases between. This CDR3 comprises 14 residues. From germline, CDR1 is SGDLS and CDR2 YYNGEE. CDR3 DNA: TGTGCCAGCAGCGTAGATCCCGTAGGCTATGGCTACACCTTC. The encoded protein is CASSVDPVGYGYTF.

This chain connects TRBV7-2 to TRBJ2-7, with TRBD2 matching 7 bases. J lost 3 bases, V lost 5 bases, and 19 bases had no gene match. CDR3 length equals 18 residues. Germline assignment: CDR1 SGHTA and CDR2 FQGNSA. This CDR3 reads CASSANGRIRVPNYEQYF. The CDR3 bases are TGTGCCAGCAGCGCCAACGGGAGGATAAGGGTCCCCAACTACGAGCAGTACTTC.

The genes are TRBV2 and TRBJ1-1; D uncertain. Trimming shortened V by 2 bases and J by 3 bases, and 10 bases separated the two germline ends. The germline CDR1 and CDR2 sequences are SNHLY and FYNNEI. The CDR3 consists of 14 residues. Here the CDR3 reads CASSELGWDTEAFF. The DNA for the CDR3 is TGTGCCAGCAGTGAACTGGGATGGGACACTGAAGCTTTCTTT.

Here the CDR3 reads CASSVGIDTEAFF. The CDR3 DNA reads TGCGCCAGCAGTGTGGGAATAGACACTGAAGCTTTCTTT. The chain employs TRBV10-1 and TRBJ1-1, with no clear D. Germline V gives CDR1 WNHNN, CDR2 SYGVQD (reference sequence). V lost 4 bases and J 3 bases, leaving 9 bases between the germline ends. The CDR3 is 13 amino acids.

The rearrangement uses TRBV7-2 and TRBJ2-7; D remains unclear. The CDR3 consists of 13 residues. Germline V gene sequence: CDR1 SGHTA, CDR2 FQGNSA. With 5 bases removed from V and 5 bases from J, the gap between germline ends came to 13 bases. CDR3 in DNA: TGTGCCAGCAGCCCCCGATCTGGCGACGAGCAGTACTTC. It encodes CASSPRSGDEQYF.

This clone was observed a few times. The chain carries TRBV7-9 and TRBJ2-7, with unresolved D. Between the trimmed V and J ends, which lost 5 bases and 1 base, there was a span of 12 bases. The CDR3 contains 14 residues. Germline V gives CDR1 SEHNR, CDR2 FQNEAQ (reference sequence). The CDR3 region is CASSPAWVSYEQYF. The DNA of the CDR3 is TGTGCCAGCAGCCCCGCTTGGGTATCCTACGAGCAGTACTTC.

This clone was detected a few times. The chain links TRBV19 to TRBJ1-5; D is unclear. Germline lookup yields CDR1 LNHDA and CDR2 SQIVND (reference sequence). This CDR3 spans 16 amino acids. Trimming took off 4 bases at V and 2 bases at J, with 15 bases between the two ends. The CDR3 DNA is TGTGCCAGTAGTACCCCCATGGGTGTCCGCAATCAGCCCCAGCATTTT. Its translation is CASSTPMGVRNQPQHF. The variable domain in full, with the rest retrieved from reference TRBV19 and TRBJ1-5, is DGGITQSPKYLFRKEGQNVTLSCEQNLNHDAMYWYRQDPGQGLRLIYYSQIVNDFQKGDIAEGYSVSREKKESFPLTVTSAQKNPTAFYLCASSTPMGVRNQPQHFGDGTRLSIL.

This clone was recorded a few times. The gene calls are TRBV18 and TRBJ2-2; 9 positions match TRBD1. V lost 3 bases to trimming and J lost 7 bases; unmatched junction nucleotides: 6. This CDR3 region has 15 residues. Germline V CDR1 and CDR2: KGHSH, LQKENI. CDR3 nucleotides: TGTGCCAGCTCACCTTTACAGGGGGCGAGCGGGGAGCTGTTTTTT. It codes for CASSPLQGASGELFF.

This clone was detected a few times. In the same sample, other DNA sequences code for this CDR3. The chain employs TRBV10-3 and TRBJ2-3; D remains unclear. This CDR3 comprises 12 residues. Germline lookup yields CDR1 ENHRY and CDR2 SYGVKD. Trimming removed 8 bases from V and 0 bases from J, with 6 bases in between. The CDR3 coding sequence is TGTGCCATCCGCACTAGCACAGATACGCAGTATTTT. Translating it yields CAIRTSTDTQYF.

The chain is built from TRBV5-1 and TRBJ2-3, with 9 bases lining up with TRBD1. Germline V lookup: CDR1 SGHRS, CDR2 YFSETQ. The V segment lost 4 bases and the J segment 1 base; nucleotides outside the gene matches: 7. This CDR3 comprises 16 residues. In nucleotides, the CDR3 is TGCGCCAGCAGCCCGGGACAGGGCAGGGGCACAGATACGCAGTATTTT. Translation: CASSPGQGRGTDTQYF.

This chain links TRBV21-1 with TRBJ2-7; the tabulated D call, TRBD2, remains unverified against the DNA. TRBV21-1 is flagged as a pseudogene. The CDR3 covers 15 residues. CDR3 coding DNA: TGTGCCAGCAGCAAACCGGGACTAGCGGGGAACGAGCAGTACTTC. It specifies CASSKPGLAGNEQYF.

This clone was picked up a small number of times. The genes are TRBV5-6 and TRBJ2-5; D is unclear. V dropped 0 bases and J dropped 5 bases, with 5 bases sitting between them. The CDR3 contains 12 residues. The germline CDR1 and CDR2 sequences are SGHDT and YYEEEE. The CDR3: CASSLGVETQYF. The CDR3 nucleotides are TGTGCCAGCAGCTTGGGAGTCGAGACCCAGTACTTC.

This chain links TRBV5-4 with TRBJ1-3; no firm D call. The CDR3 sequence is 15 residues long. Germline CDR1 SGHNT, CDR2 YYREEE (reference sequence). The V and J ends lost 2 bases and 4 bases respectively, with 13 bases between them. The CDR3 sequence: CASSFGGQAGNTIYF. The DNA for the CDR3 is TGTGCCAGCAGCTTCGGTGGCCAAGCCGGAAACACCATATATTTT.

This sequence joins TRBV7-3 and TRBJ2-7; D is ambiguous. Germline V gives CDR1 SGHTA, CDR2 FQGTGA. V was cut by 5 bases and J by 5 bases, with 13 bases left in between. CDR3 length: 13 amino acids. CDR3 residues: CASSPAPRNEQYF. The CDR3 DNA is TGTGCCAGCAGCCCCGCGCCCCGAAACGAGCAGTACTTC.

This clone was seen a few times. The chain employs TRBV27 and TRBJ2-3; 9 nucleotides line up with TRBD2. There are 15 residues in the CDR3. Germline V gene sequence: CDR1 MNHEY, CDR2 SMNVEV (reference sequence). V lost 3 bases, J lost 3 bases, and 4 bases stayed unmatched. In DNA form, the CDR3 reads TGTGCCAGCAGTTTTCGAGGACTAGCGACAGATACGCAGTATTTT. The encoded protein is CASSFRGLATDTQYF.

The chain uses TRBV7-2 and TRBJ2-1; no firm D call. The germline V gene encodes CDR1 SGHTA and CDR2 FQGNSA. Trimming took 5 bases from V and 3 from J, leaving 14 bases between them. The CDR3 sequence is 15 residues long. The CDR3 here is CASSVLSLSYNEQFF. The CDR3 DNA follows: TGTGCCAGCAGCGTCCTATCACTAAGCTACAATGAGCAGTTCTTC.

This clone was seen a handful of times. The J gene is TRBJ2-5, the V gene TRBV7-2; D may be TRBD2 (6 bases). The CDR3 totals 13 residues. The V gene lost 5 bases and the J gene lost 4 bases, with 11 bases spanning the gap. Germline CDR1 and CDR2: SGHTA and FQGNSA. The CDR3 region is CASSRRAAETQYF. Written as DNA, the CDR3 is TGTGCCAGCAGCCGGAGGGCCGCAGAGACCCAGTACTTC.

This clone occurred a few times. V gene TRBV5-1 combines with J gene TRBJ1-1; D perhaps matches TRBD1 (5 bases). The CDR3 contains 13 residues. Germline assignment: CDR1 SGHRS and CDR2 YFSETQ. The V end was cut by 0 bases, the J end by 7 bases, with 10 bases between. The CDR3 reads CASSLDERGEAFF. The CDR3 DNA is TGCGCCAGCAGCTTGGACGAGAGGGGTGAAGCTTTCTTT. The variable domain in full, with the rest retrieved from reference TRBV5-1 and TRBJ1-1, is KAGVTQTPRYLIKTRGQQVTLSCSPISGHRSVSWYQQTPGQGLQFLFEYFSETQRNKGNFPGRFSGRQFSNSRSEMNVSTLELGDSALYLCASSLDERGEAFFGQGTRLTVV.

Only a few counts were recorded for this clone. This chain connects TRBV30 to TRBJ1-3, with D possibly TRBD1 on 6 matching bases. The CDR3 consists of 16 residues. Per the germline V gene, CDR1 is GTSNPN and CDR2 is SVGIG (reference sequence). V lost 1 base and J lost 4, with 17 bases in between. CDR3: CAWSGGRAGEGNTIYF. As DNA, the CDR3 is TGTGCCTGGAGTGGGGGACGGGCAGGGGAAGGAAACACCATATATTTT.

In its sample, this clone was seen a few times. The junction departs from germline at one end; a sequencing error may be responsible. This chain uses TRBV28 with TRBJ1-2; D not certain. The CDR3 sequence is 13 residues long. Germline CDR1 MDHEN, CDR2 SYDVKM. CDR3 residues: CASSLSGDYGYTF. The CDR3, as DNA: TGTGCCAGCAGTTTAAGTGGAGACTACGGCTACACCTTC.